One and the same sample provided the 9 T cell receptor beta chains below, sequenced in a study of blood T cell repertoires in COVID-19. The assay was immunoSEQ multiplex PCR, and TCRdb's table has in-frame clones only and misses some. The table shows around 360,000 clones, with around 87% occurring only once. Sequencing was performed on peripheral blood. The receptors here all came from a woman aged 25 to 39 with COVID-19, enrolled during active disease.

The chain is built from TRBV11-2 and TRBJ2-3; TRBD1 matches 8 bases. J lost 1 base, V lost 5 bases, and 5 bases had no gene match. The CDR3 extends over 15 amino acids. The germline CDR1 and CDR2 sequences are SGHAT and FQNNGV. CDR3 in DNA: TGTGCCAGCAGCGTCCAGGGGGCGGGCACAGATACGCAGTATTTT. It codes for CASSVQGAGTDTQYF.

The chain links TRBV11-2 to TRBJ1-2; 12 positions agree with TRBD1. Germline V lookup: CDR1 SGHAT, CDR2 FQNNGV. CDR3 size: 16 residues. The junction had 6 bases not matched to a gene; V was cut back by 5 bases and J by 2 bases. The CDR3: CASSPWGQGANYGYTF. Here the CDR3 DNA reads TGTGCCAGCAGCCCCTGGGGACAGGGGGCGAACTATGGCTACACCTTC.

The CDR3 region has the DNA TGTGCCAGCTCGCCCGCGGGAGGGTACTACGAGCAGTACTTC. Protein sequence: CASSPAGGYYEQYF. J is TRBJ2-7 and V is TRBV18, with 9 nucleotides matching TRBD2. V lost 6 bases, J lost 3 bases, and 6 bases stayed unmatched. The V gene's germline CDR1 is KGHSH and CDR2 LQKENI. This CDR3 has 14 amino acids.

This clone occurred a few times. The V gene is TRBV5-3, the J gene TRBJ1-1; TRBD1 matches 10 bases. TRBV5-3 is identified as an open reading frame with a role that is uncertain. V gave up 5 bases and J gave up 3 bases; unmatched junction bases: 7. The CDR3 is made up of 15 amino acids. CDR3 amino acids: CARSPRTGGDTEAFF. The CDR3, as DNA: TGTGCCAGAAGTCCGAGGACAGGGGGGGACACTGAAGCTTTCTTT.

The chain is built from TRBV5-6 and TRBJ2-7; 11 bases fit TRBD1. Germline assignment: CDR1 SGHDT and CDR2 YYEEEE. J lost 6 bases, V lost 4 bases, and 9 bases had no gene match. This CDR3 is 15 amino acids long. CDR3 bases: TGTGCCAGCAGCCTACTGGGACAGGGGGGCCCCGAGCAGTACTTC. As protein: CASSLLGQGGPEQYF.

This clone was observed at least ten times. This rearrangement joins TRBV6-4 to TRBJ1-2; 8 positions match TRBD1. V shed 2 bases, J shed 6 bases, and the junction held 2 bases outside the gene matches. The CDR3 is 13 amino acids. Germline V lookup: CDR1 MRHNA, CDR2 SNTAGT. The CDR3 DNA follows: TGTGCCAGCAGTGACGACAGGGGCGATGGCTACACCTTC. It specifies CASSDDRGDGYTF.

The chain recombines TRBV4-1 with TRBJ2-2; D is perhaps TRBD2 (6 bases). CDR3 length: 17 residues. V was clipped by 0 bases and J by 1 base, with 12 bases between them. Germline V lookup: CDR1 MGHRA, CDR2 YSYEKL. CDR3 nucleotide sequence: TGCGCCAGCAGCCAAGAAGGGCGAGCGGGGAACACCGGGGAGCTGTTTTTT. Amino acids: CASSQEGRAGNTGELFF.

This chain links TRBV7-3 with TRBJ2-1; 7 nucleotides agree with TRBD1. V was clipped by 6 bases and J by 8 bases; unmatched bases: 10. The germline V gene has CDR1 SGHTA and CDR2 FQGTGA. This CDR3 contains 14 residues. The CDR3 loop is CASSLYRGRDEQFF. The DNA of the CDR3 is TGTGCCAGCAGTTTGTACAGGGGTCGGGATGAGCAGTTCTTC.

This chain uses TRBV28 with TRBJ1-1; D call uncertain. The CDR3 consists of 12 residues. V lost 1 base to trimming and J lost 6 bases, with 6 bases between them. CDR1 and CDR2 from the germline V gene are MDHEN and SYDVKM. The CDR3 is CASSLYGAEAFF. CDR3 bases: TGTGCCAGCAGTTTATACGGAGCTGAAGCTTTCTTT.